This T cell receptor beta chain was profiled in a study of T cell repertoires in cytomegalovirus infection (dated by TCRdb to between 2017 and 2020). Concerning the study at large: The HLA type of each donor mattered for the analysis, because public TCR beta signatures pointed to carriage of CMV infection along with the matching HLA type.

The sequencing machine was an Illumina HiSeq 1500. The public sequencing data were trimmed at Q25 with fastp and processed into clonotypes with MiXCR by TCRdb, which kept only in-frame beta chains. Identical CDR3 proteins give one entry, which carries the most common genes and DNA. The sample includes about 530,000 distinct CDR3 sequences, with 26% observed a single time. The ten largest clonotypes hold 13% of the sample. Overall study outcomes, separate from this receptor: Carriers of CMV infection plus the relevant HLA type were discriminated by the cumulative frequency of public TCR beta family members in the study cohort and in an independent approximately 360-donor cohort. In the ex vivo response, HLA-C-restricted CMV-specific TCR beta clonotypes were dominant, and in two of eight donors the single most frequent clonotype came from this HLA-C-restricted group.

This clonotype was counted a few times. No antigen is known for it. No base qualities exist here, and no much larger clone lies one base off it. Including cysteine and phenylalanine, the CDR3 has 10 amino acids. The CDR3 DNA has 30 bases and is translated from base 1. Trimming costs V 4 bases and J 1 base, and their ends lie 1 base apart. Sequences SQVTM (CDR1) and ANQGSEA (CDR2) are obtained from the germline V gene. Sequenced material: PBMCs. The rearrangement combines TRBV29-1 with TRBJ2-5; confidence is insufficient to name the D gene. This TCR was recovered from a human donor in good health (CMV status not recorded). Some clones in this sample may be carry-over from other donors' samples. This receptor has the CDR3 CSVAQETQYF. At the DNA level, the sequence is TGCAGCGTTGCCCAAGAGACCCAGTACTTC.